This passage covers 23 T cell receptor beta chains from one sample sequenced in a study of blood T cell repertoires in COVID-19. Clones were sequenced by immunoSEQ multiplex PCR, and TCRdb holds only the in-frame ones, with some missing. Of about 150,000 clones listed, 75% to 90% were seen once; the top ten hold about 10%. The sequencing input was peripheral blood. Source of these receptors: a man in his fifties or sixties with active or convalescent COVID-19.

The chain joins TRBV5-1 to TRBJ1-3; 9 nucleotides agree with TRBD1. Germline-derived CDR1 and CDR2 are SGHRS and YFSETQ. Losses at the gene ends were 2 bases for V and 3 bases for J; bases not matched to a gene: 3. The CDR3 has 15 residues. The CDR3 spells CASSFTGGRGNTIYF. The DNA for the CDR3 is TGCGCCAGCAGCTTCACAGGGGGCCGTGGAAACACCATATATTTT.

The V gene is TRBV5-6, the J gene TRBJ2-4; 8 nucleotides agree with TRBD1. The germline CDR1 and CDR2 sequences are SGHDT and YYEEEE. The CDR3 extends over 14 amino acids. J gave up 4 bases and V 0 bases, and 0 bases lay outside the gene matches. The CDR3 DNA reads as TGTGCCAGCAGCTTGGGGACAGGGAAAAACATTCAGTACTTC. Translation gives CASSLGTGKNIQYF.

V gene TRBV11-2 combines with J gene TRBJ1-4; no clear D gene. CDR3 length: 12 residues. Germline V CDR1 and CDR2: SGHAT, FQNNGV. Deletions cut 1 base from V and 10 bases from J, with 7 bases between. The CDR3 loop reads CASSLAGGKLFF. DNA of the CDR3: TGTGCCAGCAGCTTAGCGGGTGGAAAACTGTTTTTT.

The genes are TRBV19 and TRBJ2-1; 9 bases line up with TRBD1. V was clipped by 7 bases and J by 7 bases; unmatched bases: 5. The germline V gene encodes CDR1 LNHDA and CDR2 SQIVND (reference sequence). CDR3 length: 13 residues. The CDR3 protein is CASNYRGRNEQFF. In nucleotides, the CDR3 is TGTGCCAGTAATTACAGGGGGCGTAATGAGCAGTTCTTC.

This clone was detected a few times. Mismatch with germline at one junction end may stem from a read error. The rearrangement links TRBV29-1 to TRBJ1-3; D is ambiguous. Germline assignment: CDR1 SQVTM and CDR2 ANQGSEA. The CDR3 totals 11 residues. The CDR3: CSVREGTTIYF. The CDR3, as DNA: TGCAGCGTTAGGGAGGGAACCACCATATATTTT. Full variable domain (remainder filled in from reference TRBV29-1 and TRBJ1-3): SAVISQKPSRDICQRGTSLTIQCQVDSQVTMMFWYRQQPGQSLTLIATANQGSEATYESGFVIDKFPISRPNLTFSTLTVSNMSPEDSSIYLCSVREGTTIYFGEGSWLTVV.

This rearrangement joins TRBV25-1 to TRBJ2-1, with 9 bases matching TRBD2. V lost 3 bases, J lost 4 bases, and 4 bases stayed unmatched. Germline CDR1 is MGHDK and CDR2 is SYGVNS. This CDR3 is built from 15 residues. CDR3 sequence reads: CASSEAGGPYNEQFF. Written as DNA, the CDR3 is TGTGCCAGCAGTGAGGCGGGAGGGCCGTACAATGAGCAGTTCTTC.

This chain connects TRBV28 to TRBJ2-4, with TRBD1 identical over 9 bases. This CDR3 is built from 17 residues. The V and J ends lost 5 bases and 1 base, in that order; junction bases with no gene match: 9. In germline, CDR1 is MDHEN, CDR2 SYDVKM. CDR3 sequence reads: CASSPGGTGTAKNIQYF. The DNA of the CDR3 is TGTGCCAGCAGTCCAGGCGGGACAGGGACGGCCAAAAACATTCAGTACTTC.

V and J are TRBV7-9 and TRBJ2-7, with D possibly being TRBD2 (5 bases). This CDR3 spans 14 amino acids. V was pared by 5 bases and J by 3 bases, with 14 bases between. Germline CDR1 SEHNR, CDR2 FQNEAQ (reference sequence). In nucleotides, the CDR3 is TGTGCCAGCAGCCTACTGTCCGGAGGCTACGAGCAGTACTTC. Residues: CASSLLSGGYEQYF.

The chain has TRBV5-5 and TRBJ2-1; D perhaps matches TRBD1 (6 bases). This CDR3 region has 14 residues. Germline CDR1 SGHKS, CDR2 YYEKEE (reference sequence). Trimming took off 1 base at V and 2 bases at J, with 7 bases between the two ends. In DNA, the CDR3 is TGTGCCAGCAGCTTGCGGACAGCCTACAATGAGCAGTTCTTC. It encodes CASSLRTAYNEQFF.

The chain is built from TRBV5-1 and TRBJ1-4, with D hard to call. The CDR3 has 15 residues. The V end lost 1 base, the J end lost 3 bases, and 10 bases lay between the germline ends. Germline V lookup: CDR1 SGHRS, CDR2 YFSETQ. Here the CDR3 reads CASSLMGVANEKLFF. The CDR3, as DNA: TGCGCCAGCAGCTTGATGGGAGTGGCTAATGAAAAACTGTTTTTT.

This chain joins TRBV7-9 and TRBJ2-1, with D tentatively TRBD2 (5 bases). V lost 7 bases to trimming and J lost 0 bases, with 13 bases between them. The V gene's germline CDR1 is SEHNR and CDR2 FQNEAQ (reference sequence). The CDR3 extends over 15 amino acids. CDR3 loop: CASKKSGSSYNEQFF. In DNA form, the CDR3 reads TGTGCCAGCAAGAAGAGCGGAAGCTCCTACAATGAGCAGTTCTTC.

This rearrangement joins TRBV19 to TRBJ1-1, with 7 bases aligning to TRBD1. CDR3 size: 17 residues. The V gene end was trimmed by 2 bases and the J gene end by 3 bases; junction bases not matched to a gene: 12. Germline CDR1 is LNHDA and CDR2 is SQIVND (reference sequence). CDR3 nucleotides: TGTGCCAGTAGTATAAGGTTTATAGGCAGGGGGGACACTGAAGCTTTCTTT. The encoded protein is CASSIRFIGRGDTEAFF.

V usage is TRBV19 and J usage is TRBJ2-1; a weak D match, TRBD2 (6 bases). The ends were cut back, 9 bases at V and 4 bases at J, with 16 bases in the middle. CDR3 length: 14 residues. Germline V gene lookup returns CDR1 LNHDA and CDR2 SQIVND (reference sequence). The CDR3 loop is CASSGVGEYNEQFF. CDR3 nucleotide sequence: TGTGCCAGCTCGGGGGTGGGAGAATACAATGAGCAGTTCTTC.

The gene calls are TRBV10-1 and TRBJ2-1; 11 bases are a match to TRBD2. Germline V lookup: CDR1 WNHNN, CDR2 SYGVQD (reference sequence). CDR3 length equals 17 residues. After removal of 3 bases from V and 0 bases from J, the junction contained 4 bases not matched to a gene. In DNA form, the CDR3 reads TGCGCCAGCAGTGACGTAGCGGGAGGGCCCTCCTACAATGAGCAGTTCTTC. Residues: CASSDVAGGPSYNEQFF.

The rearrangement links TRBV27 to TRBJ1-2; 11 nucleotides line up with TRBD1. The CDR3 is made up of 15 amino acids. J was trimmed by 1 base and V by 2 bases; bases with no gene match: 0. The germline CDR1 and CDR2 sequences are MNHEY and SMNVEV (reference sequence). This CDR3 reads CASSLGTGGNYGYTF. The CDR3 DNA is TGTGCCAGCAGTTTAGGGACAGGGGGTAACTATGGCTACACCTTC.

Written as DNA, the CDR3 is TGTGCCAGCTCACCACGAGGGACAGGGGACCAAGAGACCCAGTACTTC. It is translated as CASSPRGTGDQETQYF. The chain combines TRBV18 with TRBJ2-5, with TRBD1 identical over 10 bases. CDR3 length: 16 amino acids. The V segment lost 1 base and the J segment 0 bases; nucleotides outside the gene matches: 2. Germline V gives CDR1 KGHSH, CDR2 LQKENI.

J is TRBJ2-2 and V is TRBV6-2 or TRBV6-3; 11 bases fit TRBD2. Germline V gene data show CDR1 as MNHEY and CDR2 as SVGEGT. CDR3 length equals 15 residues. J gave up 8 bases and V 3 bases, and 5 bases lay outside the gene matches. The CDR3 DNA reads TGTGCCAGCAGTTATAGCGGGAGGGCCAGGGGGGAGCTGTTTTTT. Protein sequence: CASSYSGRARGELFF.

The V call is TRBV6-2 or TRBV6-3, the J call TRBJ2-7, with TRBD1 matching 8 bases. The germline V gene has CDR1 MNHEY and CDR2 SVGEGT. The CDR3 has 13 amino acids. Trimming removed 5 bases from V and 9 bases from J; junction bases left unmatched: 9. CDR3 sequence: CASSRQGRGGQYF. The CDR3 DNA reads as TGTGCCAGCAGTCGACAGGGGCGCGGTGGGCAGTACTTC.

The chain couples TRBV11-2 to TRBJ2-1, with 14 bases aligning to TRBD2. Germline V lookup: CDR1 SGHAT, CDR2 FQNNGV. With V trimmed by 5 bases and J by 8 bases, 5 bases remained unmatched. CDR3 size: 15 residues. This CDR3 reads CASSTRLAGGYEQFF. CDR3 nucleotide sequence: TGTGCCAGCAGCACGCGACTAGCGGGAGGGTATGAGCAGTTCTTC.

The chain combines TRBV7-2 with TRBJ2-1; D might be TRBD1 (5 bases). This CDR3 has 18 residues. Trimming removed 5 bases at V and 0 bases at J, with 20 bases between. Germline assignment: CDR1 SGHTA and CDR2 FQGNSA. The CDR3 bases are TGTGCCAGCAGCCTCGTGTATGCGAGACAGATCTCCTACAATGAGCAGTTCTTC. It yields the protein CASSLVYARQISYNEQFF. Variable domain in full (rest from reference TRBV7-2 and TRBJ2-1): GAGVSQSPSNKVTEKGKDVELRCDPISGHTALYWYRQSLGQGLEFLIYFQGNSAPDKSGLPSDRFSAERTGGSVSTLTIQRTQQEDSAVYLCASSLVYARQISYNEQFFGPGTRLTVL.

This chain links TRBV7-9 with TRBJ2-7; TRBD1 matches at 8 bases. Germline CDR1 is SEHNR and CDR2 is FQNEAQ (reference sequence). CDR3 length: 16 amino acids. The ends lost 2 bases at V and 1 base at J; junction bases unmatched: 7. This CDR3 is CASSLLFGTGSYEQYF. For the CDR3, the DNA is TGTGCCAGCAGCTTACTCTTCGGGACAGGTTCCTACGAGCAGTACTTC.

V gene TRBV18 combines with J gene TRBJ2-5, with TRBD2 identical over 9 bases. CDR3 length: 14 amino acids. Germline V gene sequence: CDR1 KGHSH, CDR2 LQKENI. With 3 bases clipped from V and 4 bases from J, the junction kept 3 bases outside the gene matches. The CDR3 protein is CASSPAGGVETQYF. The CDR3 DNA sequence: TGTGCCAGCTCACCGGCGGGAGGGGTAGAGACCCAGTACTTC.

The V and J genes are TRBV7-6 and TRBJ2-1; 7 bases fit TRBD1. The germline V gene has CDR1 SGHVS and CDR2 FNYEAQ. V lost 0 bases, J lost 7 bases, and 9 bases stayed unmatched. The CDR3 has 16 residues. The CDR3 sequence: CASSLAVGTAPNEQFF. The CDR3 DNA reads TGTGCCAGCAGCTTAGCGGTTGGGACAGCCCCGAATGAGCAGTTCTTC.